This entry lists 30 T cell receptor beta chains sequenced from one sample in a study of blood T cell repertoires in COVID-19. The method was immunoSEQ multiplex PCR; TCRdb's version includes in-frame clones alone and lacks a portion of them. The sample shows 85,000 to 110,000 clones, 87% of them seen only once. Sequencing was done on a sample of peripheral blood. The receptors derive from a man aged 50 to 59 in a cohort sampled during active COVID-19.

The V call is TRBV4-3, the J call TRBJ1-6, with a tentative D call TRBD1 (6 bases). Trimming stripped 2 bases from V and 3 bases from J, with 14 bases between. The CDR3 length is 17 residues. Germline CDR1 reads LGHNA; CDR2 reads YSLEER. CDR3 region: CASSQTATTGYNSPLHF. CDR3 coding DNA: TGCGCCAGCAGCCAAACGGCGACGACAGGCTATAATTCACCCCTCCACTTT.

This chain's CDR3 is CASSILAGDSYEQYF. The CDR3, as DNA: TGTGCCAGCAGCATACTAGCGGGGGACTCCTACGAGCAGTACTTC. V usage is TRBV11-3 and J usage is TRBJ2-7; 11 bases align to TRBD2. Germline values: CDR1 SGHNT, CDR2 YENEEA. V dropped 5 bases and J dropped 0; count of bases not matched to a gene: 3. This CDR3 comprises 15 residues.

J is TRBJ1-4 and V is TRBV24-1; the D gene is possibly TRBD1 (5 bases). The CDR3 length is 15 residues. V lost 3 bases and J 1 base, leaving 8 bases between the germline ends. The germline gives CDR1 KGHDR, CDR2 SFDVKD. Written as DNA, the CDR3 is TGTGCCACCAGTGATGGCGGGGGAACTAATGAAAAACTGTTTTTT. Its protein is CATSDGGGTNEKLFF.

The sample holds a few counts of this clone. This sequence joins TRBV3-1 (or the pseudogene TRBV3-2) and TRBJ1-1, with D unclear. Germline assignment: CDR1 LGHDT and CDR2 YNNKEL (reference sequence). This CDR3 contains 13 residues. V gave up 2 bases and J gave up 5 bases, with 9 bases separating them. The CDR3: CASSQYSGTEAFF. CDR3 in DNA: TGTGCCAGCAGCCAATATTCGGGGACTGAAGCTTTCTTT.

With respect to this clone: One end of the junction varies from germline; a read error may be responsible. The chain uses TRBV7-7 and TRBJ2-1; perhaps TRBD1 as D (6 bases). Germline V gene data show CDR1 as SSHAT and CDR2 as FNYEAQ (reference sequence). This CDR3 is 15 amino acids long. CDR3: CASSQQDSSYNEQFF. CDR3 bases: TGTGCTAGCAGCCAACAGGACAGCTCCTACAATGAGCAGTTCTTC.

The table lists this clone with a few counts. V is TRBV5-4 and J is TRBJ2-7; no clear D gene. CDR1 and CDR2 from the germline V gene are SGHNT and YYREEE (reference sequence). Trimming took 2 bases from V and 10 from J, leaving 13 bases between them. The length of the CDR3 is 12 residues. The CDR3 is CASSLYRQVQYF. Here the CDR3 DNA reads TGTGCCAGCAGCTTATATCGTCAGGTACAGTACTTC.

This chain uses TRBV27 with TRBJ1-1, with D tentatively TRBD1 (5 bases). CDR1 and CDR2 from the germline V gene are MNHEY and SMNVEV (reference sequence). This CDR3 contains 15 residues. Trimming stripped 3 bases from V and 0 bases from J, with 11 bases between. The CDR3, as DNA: TGTGCCAGCAGTTTCGGGGGGAATATGAACACTGAAGCTTTCTTT. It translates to CASSFGGNMNTEAFF.

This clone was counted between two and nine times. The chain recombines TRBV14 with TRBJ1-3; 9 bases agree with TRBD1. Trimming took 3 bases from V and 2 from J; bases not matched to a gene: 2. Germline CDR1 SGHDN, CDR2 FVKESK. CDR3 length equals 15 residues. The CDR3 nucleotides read TGTGCCAGCAGCCATCGGACAGGGGCTGGAAACACCATATATTTT. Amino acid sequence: CASSHRTGAGNTIYF.

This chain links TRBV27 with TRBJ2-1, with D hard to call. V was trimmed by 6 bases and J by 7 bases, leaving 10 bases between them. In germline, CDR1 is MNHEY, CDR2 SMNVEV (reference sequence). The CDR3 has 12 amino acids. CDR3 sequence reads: CASSYPPNEQFF. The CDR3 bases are TGTGCCAGCAGCTACCCCCCTAATGAGCAGTTCTTC.

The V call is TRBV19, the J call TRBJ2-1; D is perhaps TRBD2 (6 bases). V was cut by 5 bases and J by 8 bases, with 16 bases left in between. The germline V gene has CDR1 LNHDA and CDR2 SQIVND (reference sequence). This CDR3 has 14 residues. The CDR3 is CASSPRLVTDEQFF. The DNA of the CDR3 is TGTGCCAGTAGTCCTCGACTAGTTACCGATGAGCAGTTCTTC. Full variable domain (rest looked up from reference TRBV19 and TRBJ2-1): DGGITQSPKYLFRKEGQNVTLSCEQNLNHDAMYWYRQDPGQGLRLIYYSQIVNDFQKGDIAEGYSVSREKKESFPLTVTSAQKNPTAFYLCASSPRLVTDEQFFGPGTRLTVL.

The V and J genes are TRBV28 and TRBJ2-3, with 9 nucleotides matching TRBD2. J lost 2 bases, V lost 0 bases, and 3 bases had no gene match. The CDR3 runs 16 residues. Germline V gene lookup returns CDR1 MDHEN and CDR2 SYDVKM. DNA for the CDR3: TGTGCCAGCAGTTTATGGGCGGGGGGGTACACAGATACGCAGTATTTT. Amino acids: CASSLWAGGYTDTQYF.

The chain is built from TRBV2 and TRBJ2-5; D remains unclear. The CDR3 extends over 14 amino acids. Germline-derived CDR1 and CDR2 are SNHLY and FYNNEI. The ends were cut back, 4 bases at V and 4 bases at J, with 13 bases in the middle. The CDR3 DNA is TGTGCCAGCAGTGTCGGAAGAGGTTTAGAGACCCAGTACTTC. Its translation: CASSVGRGLETQYF.

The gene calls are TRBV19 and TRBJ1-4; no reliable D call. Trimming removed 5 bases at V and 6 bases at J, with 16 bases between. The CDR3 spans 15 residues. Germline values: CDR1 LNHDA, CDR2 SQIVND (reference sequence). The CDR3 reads CASSPGGRWDEKLFF. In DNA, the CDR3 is TGTGCCAGTAGTCCCGGCGGGAGGTGGGATGAAAAACTGTTTTTT.

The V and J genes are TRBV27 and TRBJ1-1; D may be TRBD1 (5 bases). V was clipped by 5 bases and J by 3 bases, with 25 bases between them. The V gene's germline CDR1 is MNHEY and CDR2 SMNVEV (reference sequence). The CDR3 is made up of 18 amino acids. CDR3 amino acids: CASSPPFAGPFRDTEAFF. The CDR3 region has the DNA TGTGCCAGCAGTCCACCCTTCGCAGGGCCCTTTCGAGACACTGAAGCTTTCTTT.

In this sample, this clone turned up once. The CDR3 here is CATKSGGAVHEQFF. CDR3 coding DNA: TGTGCCACCAAGAGCGGGGGGGCTGTACATGAGCAGTTCTTC. The chain is built from TRBV15 and TRBJ2-1; 10 nucleotides align to TRBD2. Germline values: CDR1 LNHNV, CDR2 YYDKDF (reference sequence). The trim removed 7 bases at V and 8 bases at J, leaving 8 bases unmatched. The CDR3 runs 14 residues.

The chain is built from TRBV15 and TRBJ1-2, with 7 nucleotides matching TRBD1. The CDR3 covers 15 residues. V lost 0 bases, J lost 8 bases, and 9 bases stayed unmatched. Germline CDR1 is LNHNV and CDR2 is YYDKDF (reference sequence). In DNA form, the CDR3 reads TGTGCCACCAGCAGAGATCCCGGGACAGCAGGAGGCTACACCTTC. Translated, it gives CATSRDPGTAGGYTF.

The CDR3 loop reads CARGVQGETQYF. The DNA for the CDR3 is TGTGCCAGGGGCGTGCAAGGAGAGACCCAGTACTTC. The chain couples TRBV2 to TRBJ2-5; no reliable D call. The CDR3 runs 12 residues. Germline V CDR1 and CDR2: SNHLY, FYNNEI. V was pared by 9 bases and J by 4 bases, with 12 bases between.

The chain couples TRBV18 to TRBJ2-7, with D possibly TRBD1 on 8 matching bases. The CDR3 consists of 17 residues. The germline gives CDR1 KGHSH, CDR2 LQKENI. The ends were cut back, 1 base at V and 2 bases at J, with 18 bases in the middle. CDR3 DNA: TGTGCCAGCTCACCACAGTTACCACAGGGGGGGACCTACGAGCAGTACTTC. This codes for CASSPQLPQGGTYEQYF.

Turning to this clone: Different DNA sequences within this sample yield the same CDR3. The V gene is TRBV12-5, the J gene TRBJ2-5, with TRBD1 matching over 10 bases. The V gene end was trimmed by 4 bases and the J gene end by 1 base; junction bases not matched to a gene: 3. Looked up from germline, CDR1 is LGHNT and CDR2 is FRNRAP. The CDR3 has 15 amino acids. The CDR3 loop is CASGSGQGPQETQYF. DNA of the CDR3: TGTGCTAGTGGTTCGGGACAGGGGCCCCAAGAGACCCAGTACTTC.

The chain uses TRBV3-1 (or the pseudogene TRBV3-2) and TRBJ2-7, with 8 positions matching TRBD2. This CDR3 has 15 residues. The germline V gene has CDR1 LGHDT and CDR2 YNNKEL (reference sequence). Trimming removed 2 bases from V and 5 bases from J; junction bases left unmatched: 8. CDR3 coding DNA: TGTGCCAGCAGCCAACGGAGCGGGGGTACTGACGAGCAGTACTTC. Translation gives CASSQRSGGTDEQYF.

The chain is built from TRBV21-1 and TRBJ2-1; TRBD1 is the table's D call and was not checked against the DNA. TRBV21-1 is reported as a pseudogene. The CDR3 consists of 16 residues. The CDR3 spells CASRQDPPSSYNEQFF. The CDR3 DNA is TGTGCCAGCAGACAGGACCCCCCAAGCTCCTACAATGAGCAGTTCTTC.

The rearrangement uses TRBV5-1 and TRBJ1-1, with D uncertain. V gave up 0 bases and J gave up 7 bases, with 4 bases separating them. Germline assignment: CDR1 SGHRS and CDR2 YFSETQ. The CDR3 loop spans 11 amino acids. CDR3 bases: TGCGCCAGCAGCTTGGAGAGTGAAGCTTTCTTT. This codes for CASSLESEAFF.

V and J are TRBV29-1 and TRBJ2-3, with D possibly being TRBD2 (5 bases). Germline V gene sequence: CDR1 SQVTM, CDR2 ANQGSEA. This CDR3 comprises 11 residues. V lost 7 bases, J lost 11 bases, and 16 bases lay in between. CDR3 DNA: TGCAGCGCATACACGGGATCCCAGCAGTATTTT. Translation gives CSAYTGSQQYF.

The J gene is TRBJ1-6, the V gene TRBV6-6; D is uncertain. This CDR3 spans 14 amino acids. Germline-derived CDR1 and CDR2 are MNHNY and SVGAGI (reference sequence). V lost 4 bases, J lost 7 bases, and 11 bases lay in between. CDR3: CASSSDSRNSPLHF. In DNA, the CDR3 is TGTGCCAGCAGTTCAGACTCGAGGAATTCACCCCTCCACTTT.

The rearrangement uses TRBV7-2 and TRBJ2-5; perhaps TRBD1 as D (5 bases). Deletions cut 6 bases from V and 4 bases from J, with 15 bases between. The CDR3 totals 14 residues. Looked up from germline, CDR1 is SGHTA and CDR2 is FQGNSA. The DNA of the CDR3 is TGTGCCAGCAGAGACGTAACAGGTCCAGAGACCCAGTACTTC. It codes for CASRDVTGPETQYF. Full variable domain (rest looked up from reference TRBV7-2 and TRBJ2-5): GAGVSQSPSNKVTEKGKDVELRCDPISGHTALYWYRQSLGQGLEFLIYFQGNSAPDKSGLPSDRFSAERTGGSVSTLTIQRTQQEDSAVYLCASRDVTGPETQYFGPGTRLLVL.

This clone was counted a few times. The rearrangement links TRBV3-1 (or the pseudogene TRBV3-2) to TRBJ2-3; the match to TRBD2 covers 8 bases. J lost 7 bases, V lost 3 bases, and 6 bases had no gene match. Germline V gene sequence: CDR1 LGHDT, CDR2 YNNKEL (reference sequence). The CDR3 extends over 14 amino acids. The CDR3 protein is CASSQGLVGHTQYF. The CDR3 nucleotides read TGTGCCAGCAGCCAGGGACTAGTCGGGCATACGCAGTATTTT.

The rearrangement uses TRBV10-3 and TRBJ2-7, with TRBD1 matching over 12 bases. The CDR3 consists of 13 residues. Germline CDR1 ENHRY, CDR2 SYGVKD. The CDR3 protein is CAIRGTGGFEQYF. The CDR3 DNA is TGTGCTATCCGCGGGACAGGGGGCTTCGAGCAGTACTTC.

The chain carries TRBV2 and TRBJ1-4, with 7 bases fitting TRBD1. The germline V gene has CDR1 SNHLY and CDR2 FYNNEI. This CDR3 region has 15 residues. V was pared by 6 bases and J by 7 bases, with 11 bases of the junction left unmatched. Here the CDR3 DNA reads TGTGCCAGCAGGAGGGACAACAGGGGTCGTGAAAAACTGTTTTTT. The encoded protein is CASRRDNRGREKLFF.

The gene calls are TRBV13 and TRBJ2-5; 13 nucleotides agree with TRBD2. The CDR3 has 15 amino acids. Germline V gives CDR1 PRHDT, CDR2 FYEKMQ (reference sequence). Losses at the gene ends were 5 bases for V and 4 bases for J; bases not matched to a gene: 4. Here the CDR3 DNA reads TGTGCCAGCAGCATACTAGCGGGGGGGACAGAGACCCAGTACTTC. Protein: CASSILAGGTETQYF.

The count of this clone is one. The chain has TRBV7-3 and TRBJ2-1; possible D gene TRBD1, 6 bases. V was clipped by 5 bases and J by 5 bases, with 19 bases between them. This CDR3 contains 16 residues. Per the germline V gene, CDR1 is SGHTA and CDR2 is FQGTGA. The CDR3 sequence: CASSVTGIFGNNEQFF. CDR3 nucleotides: TGTGCCAGCAGCGTTACAGGGATTTTTGGGAACAATGAGCAGTTCTTC.